The 27 T cell receptor beta chains in this list originate from one sample, sequenced in a study of vaccination effects on CD4 cells after COVID-19. At the end of roughly ten days of culture, CD4+ T cells were isolated. Antigen specificity for these receptors is unknown. Clones were read by immunoSEQ multiplex PCR, and TCRdb kept only the in-frame ones, dropping some. The repertoire holds 40,000 to 55,000 clones, with about 74% as singletons. Specimen: CD4+ T cells from PBMCs cultured without peptide, collected before COVID-19 vaccination. Receptor source: a human donor who had a prior SARS-CoV-2 infection.

The chain combines TRBV2 with TRBJ2-3; 8 bases line up with TRBD2. This CDR3 has 14 residues. With 4 bases clipped from V and 2 bases from J, the junction kept 2 bases outside the gene matches. Germline V lookup: CDR1 SNHLY, CDR2 FYNNEI. The CDR3 reads CASSVAGTTDTQYF. The CDR3 region has the DNA TGTGCCAGCAGTGTAGCGGGGACCACAGATACGCAGTATTTT. The full variable domain, rest sourced from reference TRBV2 and TRBJ2-3, is EPEVTQTPSHQVTQMGQEVILRCVPISNHLYFYWYRQILGQKVEFLVSFYNNEISEKSEIFDDQFSVERPDGSNFTLKIRSTKLEDSAMYFCASSVAGTTDTQYFGPGTRLTVL.

In this sample, this clone turned up a few times. V gene TRBV20-1 combines with J gene TRBJ2-1; possibly TRBD2 for D (6 bases). V was clipped by 3 bases and J by 11 bases, with 26 bases between them. The CDR3 extends over 16 amino acids. Germline CDR1 reads DFQATT; CDR2 reads SNEGSKA (reference sequence). This chain's CDR3 is CSASHTPGLGSTKQFF. The CDR3 region has the DNA TGCAGTGCTAGTCATACTCCGGGACTGGGGTCGACAAAGCAGTTCTTC.

The chain carries TRBV6-6 and TRBJ1-3; D may be TRBD1 (5 bases). Germline lookup yields CDR1 MNHNY and CDR2 SVGAGI (reference sequence). V shed 8 bases and J shed 0 bases, with 11 bases lying between them. This CDR3 comprises 14 residues. CDR3 region: CASGGGSSGNTIYF. CDR3 DNA: TGTGCCAGCGGGGGGGGGAGCTCTGGAAACACCATATATTTT.

This clone was observed a handful of times. The chain uses TRBV15 and TRBJ2-7, with D possibly matching TRBD1 (6 bases). Germline V gene data show CDR1 as LNHNV and CDR2 as YYDKDF (reference sequence). The CDR3 length is 14 residues. Trimming shortened V by 3 bases and J by 3 bases, and 12 bases separated the two germline ends. The CDR3 DNA is TGTGCCACCAGCAGGGAAAGGGGGAACTACGAGCAGTACTTC. It yields the protein CATSRERGNYEQYF.

The rearrangement links TRBV5-1 to TRBJ2-7; 11 bases fit TRBD2. The length of the CDR3 is 17 residues. V was clipped by 0 bases and J by 0 bases; unmatched bases: 5. The germline V gene encodes CDR1 SGHRS and CDR2 YFSETQ. CDR3 amino acids: CASSLGLAGSYSYEQYF. Here the CDR3 DNA reads TGCGCCAGCAGCTTGGGACTAGCGGGATCATACTCCTACGAGCAGTACTTC.

The V gene is TRBV19, the J gene TRBJ1-1, with D perhaps matching TRBD1 (6 bases). Germline V gene sequence: CDR1 LNHDA, CDR2 SQIVND (reference sequence). V lost 2 bases to trimming and J lost 4 bases, with 20 bases between them. This CDR3 is built from 17 residues. CDR3 sequence: CASSIRGAHRVGTEAFF. The CDR3 coding sequence is TGTGCCAGTAGTATAAGGGGGGCCCACCGTGTTGGCACTGAAGCTTTCTTT. The whole variable domain, remainder taken from reference TRBV19 and TRBJ1-1, is DGGITQSPKYLFRKEGQNVTLSCEQNLNHDAMYWYRQDPGQGLRLIYYSQIVNDFQKGDIAEGYSVSREKKESFPLTVTSAQKNPTAFYLCASSIRGAHRVGTEAFFGQGTRLTVV.

This chain uses TRBV15 with TRBJ2-7; 10 nucleotides align to TRBD1. The germline CDR1 and CDR2 sequences are LNHNV and YYDKDF (reference sequence). This CDR3 region has 14 residues. J was trimmed by 6 bases and V by 4 bases; bases with no gene match: 6. CDR3 protein: CATSTRQGAFEQYF. The CDR3 DNA sequence: TGTGCCACCAGCACGCGACAGGGGGCCTTCGAGCAGTACTTC.

This sequence joins TRBV6-2 or TRBV6-3 and TRBJ2-1; 7 bases line up with TRBD2. The trim removed 2 bases at V and 4 bases at J, leaving 14 bases unmatched. There are 18 residues in the CDR3. Germline loops: CDR1 MNHEY, CDR2 SVGEGT. The CDR3 is CASSYASGKTRRYNEQFF. Here the CDR3 DNA reads TGTGCCAGCAGTTACGCCAGCGGGAAAACCCGGCGTTACAATGAGCAGTTCTTC.

Only a few counts were recorded for this clone. The chain employs TRBV2 and TRBJ2-7; 10 bases match TRBD1. The CDR3 length is 13 residues. Germline CDR1 and CDR2: SNHLY and FYNNEI. V lost 11 bases, J lost 0 bases, and 4 bases stayed unmatched. The CDR3 coding sequence is TGTGCCGGGGGACAGGGGACCTCCTACGAGCAGTACTTC. It translates to CAGGQGTSYEQYF.

The rearrangement joins TRBV7-9 to TRBJ2-7; 9 bases line up with TRBD2. The CDR3 totals 14 residues. The germline V gene encodes CDR1 SEHNR and CDR2 FQNEAQ (reference sequence). V was pared by 4 bases and J by 8 bases, with 9 bases of the junction left unmatched. CDR3 sequence: CASSSGTSSLKQYF. In DNA form, the CDR3 reads TGTGCCAGCAGCTCGGGGACTAGCAGCTTAAAGCAGTACTTC.

V is TRBV4-2 and J is TRBJ2-5; no definite D call. Germline V gives CDR1 LGHNA, CDR2 YNFKEQ. V was cut by 0 bases and J by 1 base, with 6 bases left in between. The CDR3 runs 14 residues. The CDR3 reads CASSQEPFQETQYF. In DNA, the CDR3 is TGTGCCAGCAGCCAAGAACCTTTCCAAGAGACCCAGTACTTC.

This sequence joins TRBV30 and TRBJ2-5; unclear D gene. CDR1 and CDR2 from the germline V gene are GTSNPN and SVGIG (reference sequence). V was clipped by 1 base and J by 2 bases, with 8 bases between them. This CDR3 is 13 amino acids long. This CDR3 reads CAWSGGLQETQYF. The CDR3 region has the DNA TGTGCCTGGAGTGGTGGGCTGCAAGAGACCCAGTACTTC.

The chain joins TRBV19 to TRBJ2-5; TRBD1 matches 9 bases. CDR3 size: 13 residues. With 8 bases clipped from V and 2 bases from J, the junction kept 3 bases outside the gene matches. The germline CDR1 and CDR2 sequences are LNHDA and SQIVND (reference sequence). The CDR3 sequence is CASGTGWQETQYF. The DNA of the CDR3 is TGTGCCAGTGGGACAGGGTGGCAAGAGACCCAGTACTTC.

The rearrangement uses TRBV7-9 and TRBJ2-3; D is unclear. Trimming shortened V by 5 bases and J by 4 bases, and 10 bases separated the two germline ends. Germline CDR1 SEHNR, CDR2 FQNEAQ (reference sequence). The CDR3 has 13 residues. CDR3 protein: CASSPTSADTQYF. CDR3 DNA sequence: TGTGCCAGCAGCCCCACGTCGGCAGATACGCAGTATTTT.

The V call is TRBV6-5, the J call TRBJ2-3; TRBD1 agrees at 7 bases. The trim removed 6 bases at V and 1 base at J, leaving 1 base unmatched. The CDR3 runs 13 residues. CDR1 is MNHEY and CDR2 is SVGAGI in the germline V gene. In nucleotides, the CDR3 is TGTGCCAGCAGAACAGGGGGCACAGATACGCAGTATTTT. Its translation: CASRTGGTDTQYF.

The V and J genes are TRBV24-1 and TRBJ2-5, with TRBD2 identical over 9 bases. V was pared by 1 base and J by 5 bases, with 10 bases of the junction left unmatched. CDR1 is KGHDR and CDR2 is SFDVKD in the germline V gene. The CDR3 sequence is 17 residues long. CDR3 in DNA: TGTGCCACCAGTGATTTTGGCCCCGGCGGGAGGGAGGAGACCCAGTACTTC. Protein product: CATSDFGPGGREETQYF.

The sample holds a few counts of this clone. The V call is TRBV5-4, the J call TRBJ1-2; no clear D gene. V dropped 0 bases and J dropped 0 bases, with 9 bases sitting between them. There are 15 residues in the CDR3. Germline lookup yields CDR1 SGHNT and CDR2 YYREEE (reference sequence). For the CDR3, the DNA is TGTGCCAGCAGCTTGGGAGGGATCTCTAACTATGGCTACACCTTC. This encodes CASSLGGISNYGYTF.

The chain has TRBV18 and TRBJ1-3, with D possibly matching TRBD1 (6 bases). Germline V gene lookup returns CDR1 KGHSH and CDR2 LQKENI. The CDR3 is 15 residues long. Trimming left V 3 bases short and J 3 bases short, with 12 bases between. The CDR3 region has the DNA TGTGCCAGCTCACCGCAGGGGAGCCGTGGAAACACCATATATTTT. Amino acid sequence: CASSPQGSRGNTIYF.

The chain uses TRBV6-6 and TRBJ1-4, with TRBD1 as a possible D gene (6 bases). V lost 2 bases to trimming and J lost 4 bases, with 8 bases between them. The CDR3 extends over 14 amino acids. CDR1 MNHNY and CDR2 SVGAGI come from the germline V gene (reference sequence). The CDR3 bases are TGTGCCAGCAGTTACGGGACAAGTAATGAAAAACTGTTTTTT. Its protein product is CASSYGTSNEKLFF.

J is TRBJ2-3 and V is TRBV6-2 or TRBV6-3; D might be TRBD2 (6 bases). Germline V gene data show CDR1 as MNHEY and CDR2 as SVGEGT. The CDR3 runs 16 residues. The V end lost 0 bases, the J end lost 0 bases, and 10 bases lay between the germline ends. CDR3 nucleotides: TGTGCCAGCAGTTACTCGTCTAGCGATAGCACAGATACGCAGTATTTT. It is translated as CASSYSSSDSTDTQYF.

The CDR3 is CAISDPAGDWAGELFF. The CDR3 nucleotides read TGTGCCATCAGTGACCCGGCCGGGGATTGGGCCGGGGAGCTGTTTTTT. This chain joins TRBV10-3 and TRBJ2-2; D perhaps matches TRBD2 (5 bases). With 3 bases removed from V and 6 bases from J, the gap between germline ends came to 17 bases. The germline CDR1 and CDR2 sequences are ENHRY and SYGVKD. The CDR3 covers 16 residues.

The rearrangement joins TRBV18 to TRBJ1-1; 7 nucleotides agree with TRBD1. The CDR3 sequence is 14 residues long. V lost 5 bases and J lost 11; bases outside the gene matches: 14. Germline lookup yields CDR1 KGHSH and CDR2 LQKENI. The CDR3 coding sequence is TGTGCCAGCTCATCGACAGGGCAGAACAGAGGCGCTTTCTTT. Translating it yields CASSSTGQNRGAFF.

The chain combines TRBV19 with TRBJ1-1; 7 nucleotides match TRBD1. Trimming removed 4 bases from V and 2 bases from J; junction bases left unmatched: 4. In germline, CDR1 is LNHDA, CDR2 SQIVND (reference sequence). This CDR3 region has 14 residues. The CDR3 spells CASSRNRGNTEAFF. The CDR3 DNA follows: TGTGCCAGTAGTAGGAACAGGGGAAACACTGAAGCTTTCTTT.

This chain joins TRBV18 and TRBJ2-2; D unresolved. Germline V gene data show CDR1 as KGHSH and CDR2 as LQKENI. CDR3 length: 14 residues. The V gene lost 2 bases and the J gene lost 2 bases, with 6 bases spanning the gap. CDR3 coding DNA: TGTGCCAGCTCACCAATGGCTAACACCGGGGAGCTGTTTTTT. Translated: CASSPMANTGELFF.

This clone has more than one count but fewer than ten. The chain combines TRBV10-1 with TRBJ2-3; 15 bases match TRBD2. Unmatched junction bases numbered 5, after V lost 7 bases and J lost 3 bases. This CDR3 has 16 residues. Germline CDR1 reads WNHNN; CDR2 reads SYGVQD (reference sequence). The CDR3 here is CASTGLAGGPTDTQYF. The CDR3 DNA follows: TGCGCCAGCACTGGACTAGCGGGGGGGCCAACAGATACGCAGTATTTT.

The CDR3, as DNA: TGTGCCACCAGTGATTCGACAGGCTATGGCTACACCTTC. Its protein is CATSDSTGYGYTF. The rearrangement uses TRBV24-1 and TRBJ1-2; D may be TRBD1 (6 bases). Germline CDR1 reads KGHDR; CDR2 reads SFDVKD. Trimming took 2 bases from V and 4 from J, leaving 7 bases between them. This CDR3 has 13 amino acids.

CDR3 nucleotides: TGTGCCAGCAGCCCGAGTCGGGATGAAAAACTGTTTTTT. Encoded protein: CASSPSRDEKLFF. The V call is TRBV7-2, the J call TRBJ1-4; the D is unclear. V was shortened by 5 bases and J by 6 bases, with 10 bases between the two germline ends. The CDR3 is 13 residues long. Germline-derived CDR1 and CDR2 are SGHTA and FQGNSA.